This T cell receptor (beta chain) was captured by sequencing in a study of T cell changes during pregnancy in multiple sclerosis (dated 2019 in TCRdb). Some background on the complete study: The study looked at changes in the T cell repertoire across pregnancy in women with multiple sclerosis.

The receptor library was made with the immunoSEQ multiplex PCR assay. Here the immuneACCESS table is served through TCRdb, limited to in-frame sequences with V and J called. Missing clones are a known gap in these copies; in checked studies unresolved V genes cover under half, and the rest lacks a known reason. The sample data list tens of thousands of clones, and 90% of these were observed just once. The top ten clones comprise 6% to 7.5% of the sample. A remark on this clone: It has no known antigen specificity. Base qualities are not provided; no much larger clone lies one nucleotide away.

CDR1 and CDR2, per the germline V gene, are LGHNA and YSLEER. The CDR3 spans 15 residues, from the cysteine through the phenylalanine. The retained sequence is limited to the CDR3, 45 bases, with the frame set at the first base. V loses 2 bases of germline sequence and J loses 6 bases, and the interval between the two ends is 13 bases. The V gene is TRBV4-3 and the J gene is TRBJ2-2; possibly the D gene is TRBD2, per 6 matching bases. The TCR was taken from a female donor in good health, enrolled as a control in a pregnancy study. The sequences come from peripheral blood, collected in the third trimester of pregnancy. The CDR3 sequence is CASSQTSQRSGELFF. The DNA reads as follows: TGCGCCAGCAGCCAAACTAGCCAGAGATCCGGGGAGCTGTTTTTT.